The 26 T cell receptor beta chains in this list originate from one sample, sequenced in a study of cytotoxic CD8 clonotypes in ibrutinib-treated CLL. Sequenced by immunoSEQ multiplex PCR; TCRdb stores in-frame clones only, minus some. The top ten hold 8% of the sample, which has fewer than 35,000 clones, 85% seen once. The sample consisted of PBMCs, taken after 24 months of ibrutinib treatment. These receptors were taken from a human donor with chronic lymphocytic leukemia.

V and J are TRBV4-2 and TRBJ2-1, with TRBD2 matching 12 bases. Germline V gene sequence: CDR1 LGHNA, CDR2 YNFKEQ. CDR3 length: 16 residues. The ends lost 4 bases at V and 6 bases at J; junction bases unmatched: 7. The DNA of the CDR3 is TGTGCCAGCAGCCTTTCTAGCGGGGGGGCATTCAATGAGCAGTTCTTC. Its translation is CASSLSSGGAFNEQFF.

Written as DNA, the CDR3 is TGTGCCACCAGCAGAGATAGGGGCCGGGAGACCCAGTACTTC. It encodes CATSRDRGRETQYF. The chain uses TRBV15 and TRBJ2-5; TRBD1 is a possible D gene (5 bases). The CDR3 contains 14 residues. V was cut by 0 bases and J by 5 bases, with 10 bases left in between. Germline CDR1 and CDR2: LNHNV and YYDKDF (reference sequence).

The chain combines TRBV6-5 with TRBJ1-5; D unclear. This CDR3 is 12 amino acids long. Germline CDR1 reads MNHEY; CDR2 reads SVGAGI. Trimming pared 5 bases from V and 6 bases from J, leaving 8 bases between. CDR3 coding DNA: TGTGCCAGCAGTAATCCCTCTCAGCCCCAGCATTTT. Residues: CASSNPSQPQHF.

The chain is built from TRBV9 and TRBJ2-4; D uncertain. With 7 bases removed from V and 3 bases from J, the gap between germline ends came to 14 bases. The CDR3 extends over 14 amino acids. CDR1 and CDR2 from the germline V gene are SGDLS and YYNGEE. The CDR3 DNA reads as TGTGCCAGCGGCCCCTCTTCTGGCAAAAACATTCAGTACTTC. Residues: CASGPSSGKNIQYF.

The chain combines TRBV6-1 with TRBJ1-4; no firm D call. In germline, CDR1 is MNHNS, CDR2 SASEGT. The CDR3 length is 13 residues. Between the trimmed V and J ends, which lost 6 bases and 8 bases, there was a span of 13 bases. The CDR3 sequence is CASRVWAMEKLFF. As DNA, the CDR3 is TGTGCCAGCAGGGTATGGGCTATGGAAAAACTGTTTTTT.

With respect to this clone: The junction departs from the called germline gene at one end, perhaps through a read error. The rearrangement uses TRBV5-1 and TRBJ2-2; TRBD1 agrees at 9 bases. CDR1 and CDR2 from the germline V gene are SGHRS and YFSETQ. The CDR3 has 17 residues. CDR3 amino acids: CASSLRPGQGNIGELFF. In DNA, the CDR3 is TGCGCCAGCAGCTTACGTCCTGGACAGGGGAACATCGGGGAGCTGTTTTTT.

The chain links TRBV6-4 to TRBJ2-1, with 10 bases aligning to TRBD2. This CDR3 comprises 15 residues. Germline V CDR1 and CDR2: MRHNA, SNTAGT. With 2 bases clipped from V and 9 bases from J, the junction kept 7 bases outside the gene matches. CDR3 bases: TGTGCCAGCAGTGACGGGACTAGCGATGTGGGTGAGCAGTTCTTC. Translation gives CASSDGTSDVGEQFF.

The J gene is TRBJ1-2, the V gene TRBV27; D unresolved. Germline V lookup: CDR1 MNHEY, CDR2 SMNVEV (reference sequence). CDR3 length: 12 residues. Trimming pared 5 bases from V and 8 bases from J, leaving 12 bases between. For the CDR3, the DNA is TGTGCCAGCAGTCCCCAGGCGGGGGGCTACACCTTC. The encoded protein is CASSPQAGGYTF.

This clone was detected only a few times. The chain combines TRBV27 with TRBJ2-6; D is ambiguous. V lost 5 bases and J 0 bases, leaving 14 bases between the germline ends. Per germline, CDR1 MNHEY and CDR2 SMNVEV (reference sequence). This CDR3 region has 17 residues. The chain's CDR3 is CASSLPFQVSGANVLTF. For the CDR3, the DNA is TGTGCCAGCAGTCTCCCATTTCAGGTCTCTGGGGCCAACGTCCTGACTTTC.

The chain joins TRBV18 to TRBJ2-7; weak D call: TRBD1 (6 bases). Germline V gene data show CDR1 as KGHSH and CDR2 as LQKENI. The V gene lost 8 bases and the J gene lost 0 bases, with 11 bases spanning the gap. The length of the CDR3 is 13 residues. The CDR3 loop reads CASRTALSYEQYF. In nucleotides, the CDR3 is TGTGCCAGCCGGACAGCTCTCTCCTACGAGCAGTACTTC.

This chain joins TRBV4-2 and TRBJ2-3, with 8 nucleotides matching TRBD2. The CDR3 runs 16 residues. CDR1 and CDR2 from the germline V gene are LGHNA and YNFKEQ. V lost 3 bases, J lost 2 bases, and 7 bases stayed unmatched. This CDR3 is CASSQRSGGTTDTQYF. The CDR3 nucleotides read TGTGCCAGCAGCCAGAGAAGCGGGGGCACCACAGATACGCAGTATTTT.

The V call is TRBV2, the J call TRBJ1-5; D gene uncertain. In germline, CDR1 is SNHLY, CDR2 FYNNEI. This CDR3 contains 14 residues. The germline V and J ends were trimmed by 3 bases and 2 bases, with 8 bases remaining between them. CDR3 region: CASSEFRGNQPQHF. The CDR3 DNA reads TGTGCCAGCAGTGAGTTTAGGGGCAATCAGCCCCAGCATTTT.

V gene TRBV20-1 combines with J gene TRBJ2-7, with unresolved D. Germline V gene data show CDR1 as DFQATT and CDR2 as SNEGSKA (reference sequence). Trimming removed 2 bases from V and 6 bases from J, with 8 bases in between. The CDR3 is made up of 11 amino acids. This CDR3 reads CSARRLGEQYF. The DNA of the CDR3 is TGCAGTGCTAGACGGCTGGGCGAGCAGTACTTC.

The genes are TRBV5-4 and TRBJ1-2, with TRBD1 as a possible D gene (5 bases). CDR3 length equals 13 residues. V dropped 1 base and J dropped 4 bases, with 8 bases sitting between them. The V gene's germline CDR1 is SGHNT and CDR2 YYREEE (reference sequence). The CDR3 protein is CASSLLQAYGYTF. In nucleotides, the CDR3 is TGTGCCAGCAGCTTGCTACAGGCCTATGGCTACACCTTC.

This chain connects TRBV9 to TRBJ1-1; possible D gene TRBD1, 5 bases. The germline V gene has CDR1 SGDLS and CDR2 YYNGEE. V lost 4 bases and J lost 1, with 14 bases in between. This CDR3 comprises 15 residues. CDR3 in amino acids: CASSSSGRGNTEAFF. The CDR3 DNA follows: TGTGCCAGCAGCTCATCAGGGAGGGGGAACACTGAAGCTTTCTTT. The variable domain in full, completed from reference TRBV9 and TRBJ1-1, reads DSGVTQTPKHLITATGQRVTLRCSPRSGDLSVYWYQQSLDQGLQFLIQYYNGEERAKGNILERFSAQQFPDLHSELNLSSLELGDSALYFCASSSSGRGNTEAFFGQGTRLTVV.

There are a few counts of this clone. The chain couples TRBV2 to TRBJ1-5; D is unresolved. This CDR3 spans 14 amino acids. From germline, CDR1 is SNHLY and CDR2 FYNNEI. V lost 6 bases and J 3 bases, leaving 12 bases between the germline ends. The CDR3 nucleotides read TGTGCCAGCAGGCTGTCCTGGTTCAATCAGCCCCAGCATTTT. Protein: CASRLSWFNQPQHF.

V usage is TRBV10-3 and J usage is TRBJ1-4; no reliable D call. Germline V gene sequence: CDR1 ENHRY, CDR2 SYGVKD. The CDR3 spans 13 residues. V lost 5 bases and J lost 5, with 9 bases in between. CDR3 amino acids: CAISRRKNEKLFF. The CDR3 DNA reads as TGTGCCATCAGTCGCAGGAAGAATGAAAAACTGTTTTTT.

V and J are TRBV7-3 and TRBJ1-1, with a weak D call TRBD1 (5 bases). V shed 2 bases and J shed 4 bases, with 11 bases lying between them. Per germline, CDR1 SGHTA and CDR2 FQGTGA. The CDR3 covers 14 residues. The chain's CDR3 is CASSLLRQGTEAFF. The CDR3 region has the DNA TGTGCCAGCAGCTTACTGCGGCAGGGCACTGAAGCTTTCTTT.

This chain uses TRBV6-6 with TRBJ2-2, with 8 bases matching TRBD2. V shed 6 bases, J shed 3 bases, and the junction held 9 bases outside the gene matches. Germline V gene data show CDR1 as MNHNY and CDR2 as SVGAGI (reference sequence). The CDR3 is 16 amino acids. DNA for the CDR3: TGTGCCAGCAGCCCCCCTAAAGCGGGGGACACCGGGGAGCTGTTTTTT. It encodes CASSPPKAGDTGELFF.

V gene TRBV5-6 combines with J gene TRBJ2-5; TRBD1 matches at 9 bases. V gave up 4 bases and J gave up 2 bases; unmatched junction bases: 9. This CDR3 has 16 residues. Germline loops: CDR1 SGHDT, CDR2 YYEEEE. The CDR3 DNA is TGTGCCAGCAGCCTTAAGGGAGACAGGGGGCAAGAGACCCAGTACTTC. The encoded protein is CASSLKGDRGQETQYF.

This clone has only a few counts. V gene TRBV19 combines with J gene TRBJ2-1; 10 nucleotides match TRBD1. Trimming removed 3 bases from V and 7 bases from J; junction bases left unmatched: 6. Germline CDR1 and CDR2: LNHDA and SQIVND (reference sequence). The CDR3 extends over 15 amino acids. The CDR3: CASSIEGQGWNEQFF. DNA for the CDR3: TGTGCCAGTAGTATTGAGGGACAGGGGTGGAATGAGCAGTTCTTC.

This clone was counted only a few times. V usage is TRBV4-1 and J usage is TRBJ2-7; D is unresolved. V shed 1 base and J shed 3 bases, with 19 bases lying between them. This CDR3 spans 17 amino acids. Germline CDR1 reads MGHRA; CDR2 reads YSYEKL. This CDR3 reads CASSQGWFSAANYEQYF. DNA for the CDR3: TGCGCCAGCAGCCAAGGGTGGTTCTCTGCAGCGAACTACGAGCAGTACTTC.

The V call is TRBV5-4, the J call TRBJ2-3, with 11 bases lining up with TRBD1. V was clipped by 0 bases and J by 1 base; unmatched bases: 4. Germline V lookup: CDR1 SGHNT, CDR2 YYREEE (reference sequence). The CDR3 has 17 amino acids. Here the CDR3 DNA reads TGTGCCAGCAGCTTGGGGACAGGGGGCAGTGGCACAGATACGCAGTATTTT. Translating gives CASSLGTGGSGTDTQYF.

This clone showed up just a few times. CDR3 nucleotides: TGTGCCAGCAGCTCGAGTGCATTCAATGGAGATACGCAGTATTTT. Its translation is CASSSSAFNGDTQYF. The rearrangement links TRBV9 to TRBJ2-3, with D unresolved. Per the germline V gene, CDR1 is SGDLS and CDR2 is YYNGEE. This CDR3 has 15 amino acids. V lost 4 bases and J 5 bases, leaving 17 bases between the germline ends.

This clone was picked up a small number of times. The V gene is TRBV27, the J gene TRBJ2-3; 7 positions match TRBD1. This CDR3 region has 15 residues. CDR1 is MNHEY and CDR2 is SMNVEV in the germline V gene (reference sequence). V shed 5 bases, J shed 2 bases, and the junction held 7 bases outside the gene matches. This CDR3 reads CASSTRQGDTDTQYF. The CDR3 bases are TGTGCCAGCAGTACACGACAGGGTGACACAGATACGCAGTATTTT.

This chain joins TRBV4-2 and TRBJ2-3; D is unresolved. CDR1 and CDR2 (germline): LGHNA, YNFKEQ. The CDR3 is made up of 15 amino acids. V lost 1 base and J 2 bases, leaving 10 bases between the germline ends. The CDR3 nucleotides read TGTGCCAGCAGCCAAGTCTTCGCTACCACAGATACGCAGTATTTT. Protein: CASSQVFATTDTQYF.